This T cell receptor beta chain was captured by sequencing in a study of CD8 T cells in ankylosing spondylitis. TCRdb reanalysed the 5' RACE reads using MiXCR and keeps one entry per CDR3 protein. The data hold approximately 100,000 distinct CDR3 sequences, with roughly 8% observed a single time. This clonotype was seen a few times. V gave up 4 bases and J gave up 5 bases; unmatched junction bases: 10. This CDR3 has 15 residues. Germline-derived CDR1 and CDR2 are LNHNV and YYDKDF (reference sequence). This chain uses TRBV15 with TRBJ2-7, with 8 bases matching TRBD1. This TCR came from a male donor with ankylosing spondylitis or in good health (not recorded which). The source material was blood, either unsorted or a sorted T cell fraction (not recorded which). CDR3 coding DNA: TGTGCCACCAGCACCACCGGACAGGGTGCCCACGAGCAGTACTTC. This codes for CATSTTGQGAHEQYF. Looking up the rest from reference TRBV15 and TRBJ2-7 gives the full variable domain: DAMVIQNPRYQVTQFGKPVTLSCSQTLNHNVMYWYQQKSSQAPKLLFHYYDKDFNNEADTPDNFQSRRPNTSFCFLDIRSPGLGDTAMYLCATSTTGQGAHEQYFGPGTRLTVT.